Listed below are T cell receptor beta chains from one sample, sequenced in a study of persistence of HIV-infected CD4 T cells. Produced via immunoSEQ multiplex PCR; TCRdb's table is partial and in-frame only. The table records more than 30,000 clones, roughly 80% of them present only once. No antigen is known for these receptors. The material sequenced was CD4+ T cells sorted from PBMCs after approximately 20-hour stimulation, taken from a patient who received antiretroviral therapy. These receptor sequences come from an adult woman with HIV who was CMV-seropositive. CDR3s include the opening cysteine and the closing phenylalanine or tryptophan. Each record gives: CDR3 protein, V gene, J gene.

CAWSVHRNYEQYF	TRBV30	TRBJ2-7
CASSSFYSGNTIYF	TRBV9	TRBJ1-3
CATSTGREDTQYF	TRBV24-1	TRBJ2-3
CASSKGGDTQYF	TRBV2	TRBJ2-3
CASSLQGRYGYTF	TRBV28	TRBJ1-2
CASSVDGEANYGYTF	TRBV19	TRBJ1-2
CASRLDSMNTEAFF	TRBV3-1/TRBV3-2	TRBJ1-1
CASSHPFGRGGTGELFF	TRBV9	TRBJ2-2
CASSILWGGLMNTEAFF	TRBV10-1	TRBJ1-1
CASSDLGTVNEKLFF	TRBV5-4	TRBJ1-4
CASSLPVGAGTTYEQYF	TRBV28	TRBJ2-7
CASSSREPDTQYF	TRBV27	TRBJ2-3
CSGHYRGADTEAFF	TRBV29-1	TRBJ1-1
CASSLTGGDSGELFF	TRBV28	TRBJ2-2
CASSQGWDVYNEQFF	TRBV3-1/TRBV3-2	TRBJ2-1
CASRGVTDAFF	TRBV12-3/TRBV12-4	TRBJ1-1
CASSVGVGIPYEQYF	TRBV9	TRBJ2-7
CASSLWRDTQYF	TRBV7-6	TRBJ2-3
CASSLVAGAETQYF	TRBV5-6	TRBJ2-5
CASSPSTARGEKLFF	TRBV9	TRBJ1-4
CASSFQNNSPLHF	TRBV11-3	TRBJ1-6
CASRSSGYFGEQFF	TRBV6-1	TRBJ2-1
CASGWTGGTGELFF	TRBV27	TRBJ2-2
CASSLGPQGAGTEAFF	TRBV5-6	TRBJ1-1
CASSLHYGYTF	TRBV12-3/TRBV12-4	TRBJ1-2
CASNRGGRSSGANVLTF	TRBV5-1	TRBJ2-6
CATSDVSLGSDTQYF	TRBV24-1	TRBJ2-3
CASSEASPLHF	TRBV6-1	TRBJ1-6
CASSDGEEISYEQYF	TRBV6-4	TRBJ2-7
CASRTFSSPLHF	TRBV28	TRBJ1-6
CASSPGPAEETQYF	TRBV5-6	TRBJ2-5
CASGSLTGGRGGYTF	TRBV12-5	TRBJ1-2
CASSLERSTEAFF	TRBV7-2	TRBJ1-1
CATSDPGRGTDTQYF	TRBV24-1	TRBJ2-3
CASSTRTPYSNQPQHF	TRBV19	TRBJ1-5
CASSYRGGIDYGYTF	TRBV6-6	TRBJ1-2
CASSKWTGTNEKLFF	TRBV7-8	TRBJ1-4
CASSELNYGYTF	TRBV7-9	TRBJ1-2
CASSTLGGGAYNEQFF	TRBV7-9	TRBJ2-1
CASSLGRGSYEQYF	TRBV27	TRBJ2-7
CASRTGLINTDTQYF	TRBV2	TRBJ2-3